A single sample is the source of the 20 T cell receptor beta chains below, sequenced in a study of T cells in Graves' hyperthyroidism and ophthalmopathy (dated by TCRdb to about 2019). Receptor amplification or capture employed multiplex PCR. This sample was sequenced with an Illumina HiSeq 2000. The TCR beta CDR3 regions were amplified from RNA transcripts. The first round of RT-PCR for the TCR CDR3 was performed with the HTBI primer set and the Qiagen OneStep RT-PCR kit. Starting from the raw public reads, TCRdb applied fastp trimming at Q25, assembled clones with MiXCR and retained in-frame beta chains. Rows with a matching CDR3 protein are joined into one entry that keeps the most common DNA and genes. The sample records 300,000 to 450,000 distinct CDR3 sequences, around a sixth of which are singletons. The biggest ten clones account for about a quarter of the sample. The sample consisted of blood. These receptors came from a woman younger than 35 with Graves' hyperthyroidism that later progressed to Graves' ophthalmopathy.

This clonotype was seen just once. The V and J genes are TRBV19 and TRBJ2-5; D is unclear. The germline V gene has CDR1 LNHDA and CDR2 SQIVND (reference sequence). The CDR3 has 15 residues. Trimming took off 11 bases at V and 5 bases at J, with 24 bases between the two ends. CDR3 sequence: CAATEEWGSEETQYF. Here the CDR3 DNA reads TGTGCCGCCACCGAGGAATGGGGATCCGAGGAGACCCAGTACTTC.

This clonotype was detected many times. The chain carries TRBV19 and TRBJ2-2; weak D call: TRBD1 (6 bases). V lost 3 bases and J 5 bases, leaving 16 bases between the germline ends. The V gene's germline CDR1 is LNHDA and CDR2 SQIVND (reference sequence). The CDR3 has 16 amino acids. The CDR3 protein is CASSIARTVGTGELFF. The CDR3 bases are TGTGCCAGTAGTATTGCAAGGACAGTGGGAACCGGGGAGCTGTTTTTT. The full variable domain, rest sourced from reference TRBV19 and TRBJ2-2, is DGGITQSPKYLFRKEGQNVTLSCEQNLNHDAMYWYRQDPGQGLRLIYYSQIVNDFQKGDIAEGYSVSREKKESFPLTVTSAQKNPTAFYLCASSIARTVGTGELFFGEGSRLTVL.

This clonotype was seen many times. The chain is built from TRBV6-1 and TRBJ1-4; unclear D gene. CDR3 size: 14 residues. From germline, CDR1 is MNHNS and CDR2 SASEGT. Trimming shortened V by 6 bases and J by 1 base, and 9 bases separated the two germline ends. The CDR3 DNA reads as TGTGCCAGCAGCCCGACGGAAACTAATGAAAAACTGTTTTTT. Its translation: CASSPTETNEKLFF.

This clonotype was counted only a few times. CDR3 residues: CASSQASGANEQFF. CDR3 coding DNA: TGCGCCAGCAGCCAAGCCAGCGGGGCCAATGAGCAGTTCTTC. The J gene is TRBJ2-1, the V gene TRBV4-1; 7 bases fit TRBD2. V lost 1 base to trimming and J lost 6 bases; unmatched junction nucleotides: 3. The CDR3 has 14 amino acids. Germline CDR1 is MGHRA and CDR2 is YSYEKL.

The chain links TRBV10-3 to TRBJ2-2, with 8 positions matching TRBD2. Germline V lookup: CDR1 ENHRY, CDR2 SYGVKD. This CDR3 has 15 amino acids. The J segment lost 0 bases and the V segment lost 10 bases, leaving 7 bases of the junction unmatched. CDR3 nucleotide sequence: TGTGCCACGGGTGGGCGGGGGGCGAACACCGGGGAGCTGTTTTTT. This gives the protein CATGGRGANTGELFF.

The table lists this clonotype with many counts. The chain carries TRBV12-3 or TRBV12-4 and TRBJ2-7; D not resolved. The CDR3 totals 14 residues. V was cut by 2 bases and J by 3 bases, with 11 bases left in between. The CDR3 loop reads CASSLREAYYEQYF. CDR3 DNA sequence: TGTGCCAGCAGTTTACGCGAGGCGTACTACGAGCAGTACTTC.

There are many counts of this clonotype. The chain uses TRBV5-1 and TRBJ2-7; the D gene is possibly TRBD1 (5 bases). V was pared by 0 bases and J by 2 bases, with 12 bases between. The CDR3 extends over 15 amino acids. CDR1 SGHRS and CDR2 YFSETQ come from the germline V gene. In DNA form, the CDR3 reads TGCGCCAGCAGCTTGGCCAGGGCTCCCACCTACGAGCAGTACTTC. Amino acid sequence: CASSLARAPTYEQYF.

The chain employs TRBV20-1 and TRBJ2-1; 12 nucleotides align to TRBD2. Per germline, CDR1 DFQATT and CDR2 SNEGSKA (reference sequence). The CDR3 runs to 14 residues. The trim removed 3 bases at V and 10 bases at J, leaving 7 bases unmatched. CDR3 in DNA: TGCAGTGCTAGCGCCCGACTAGCGGGAGAAGAGCAGTTCTTC. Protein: CSASARLAGEEQFF.

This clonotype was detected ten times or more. The CDR3: CASSTLGGNLNNQPQHF. CDR3 DNA: TGCGCCAGCAGTACCCTGGGAGGGAACCTGAACAATCAGCCCCAGCATTTT. This chain uses TRBV10-2 with TRBJ1-5; D is unresolved. This CDR3 region has 17 residues. Germline-derived CDR1 and CDR2 are WSHSY and SAAADI. Trimming took off 5 bases at V and 3 bases at J, with 20 bases between the two ends.

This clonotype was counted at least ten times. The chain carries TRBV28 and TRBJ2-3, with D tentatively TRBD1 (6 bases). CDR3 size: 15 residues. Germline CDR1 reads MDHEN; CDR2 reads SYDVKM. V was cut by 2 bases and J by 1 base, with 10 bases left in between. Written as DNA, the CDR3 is TGTGCCAGCAGTTTAGCCAGGGGCGGCACAGATACGCAGTATTTT. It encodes CASSLARGGTDTQYF.

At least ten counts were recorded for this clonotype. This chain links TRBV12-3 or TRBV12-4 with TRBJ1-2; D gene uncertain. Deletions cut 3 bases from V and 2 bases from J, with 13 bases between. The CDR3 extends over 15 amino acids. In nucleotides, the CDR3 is TGTGCCAGCAGTTTCTTGTGGCAGTCCAACTATGGCTACACCTTC. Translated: CASSFLWQSNYGYTF.

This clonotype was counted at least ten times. The CDR3 DNA is TGTGCCAGCAGTTTAGGTAACTCCTATGGCTACACCTTC. Translation: CASSLGNSYGYTF. The rearrangement uses TRBV28 and TRBJ1-2; D ambiguous. Per the germline V gene, CDR1 is MDHEN and CDR2 is SYDVKM. The CDR3 covers 13 residues. Trimming shortened V by 2 bases and J by 4 bases, and 8 bases separated the two germline ends.

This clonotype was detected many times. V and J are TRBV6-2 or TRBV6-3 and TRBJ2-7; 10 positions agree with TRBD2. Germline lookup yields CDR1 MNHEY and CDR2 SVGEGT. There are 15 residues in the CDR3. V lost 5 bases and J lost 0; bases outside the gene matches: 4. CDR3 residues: CASSTTSGISYEQYF. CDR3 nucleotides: TGTGCCAGCAGTACAACTAGCGGGATCTCCTACGAGCAGTACTTC.

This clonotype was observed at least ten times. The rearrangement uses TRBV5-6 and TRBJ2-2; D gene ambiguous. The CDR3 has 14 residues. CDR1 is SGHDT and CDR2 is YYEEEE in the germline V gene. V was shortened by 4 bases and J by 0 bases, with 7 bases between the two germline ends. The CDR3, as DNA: TGTGCCAGCAGCCCGGGCCCGAACACCGGGGAGCTGTTTTTT. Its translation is CASSPGPNTGELFF.

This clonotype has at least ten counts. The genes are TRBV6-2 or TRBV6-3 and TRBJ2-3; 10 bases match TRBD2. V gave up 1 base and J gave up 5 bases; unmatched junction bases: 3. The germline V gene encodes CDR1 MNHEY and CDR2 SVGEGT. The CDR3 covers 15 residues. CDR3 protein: CASSYLAGGGDTQYF. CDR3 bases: TGTGCCAGCAGTTACTTAGCGGGAGGTGGAGATACGCAGTATTTT.

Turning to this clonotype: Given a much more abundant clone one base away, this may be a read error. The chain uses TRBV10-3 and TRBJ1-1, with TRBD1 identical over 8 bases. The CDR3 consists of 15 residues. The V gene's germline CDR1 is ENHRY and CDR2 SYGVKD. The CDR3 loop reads CATSESTGVNTEAFF. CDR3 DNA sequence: TGTGCCACCAGTGAGTCGACAGGGGTGAACACTGAAGCTTTCTTT.

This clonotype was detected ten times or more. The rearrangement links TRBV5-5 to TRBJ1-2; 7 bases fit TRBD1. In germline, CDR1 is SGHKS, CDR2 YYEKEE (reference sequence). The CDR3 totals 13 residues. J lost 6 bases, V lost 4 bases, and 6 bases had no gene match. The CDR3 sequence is CASSQTGYDGYTF. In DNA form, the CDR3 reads TGTGCCAGCAGCCAGACAGGGTACGATGGCTACACCTTC.

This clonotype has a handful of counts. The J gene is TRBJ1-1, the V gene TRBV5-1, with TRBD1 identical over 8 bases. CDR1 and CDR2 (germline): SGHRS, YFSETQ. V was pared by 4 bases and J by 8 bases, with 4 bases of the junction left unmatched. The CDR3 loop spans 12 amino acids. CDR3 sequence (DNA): TGCGCCAGCAGCCGAGACAGGGGAGAAGCTTTCTTT. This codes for CASSRDRGEAFF.

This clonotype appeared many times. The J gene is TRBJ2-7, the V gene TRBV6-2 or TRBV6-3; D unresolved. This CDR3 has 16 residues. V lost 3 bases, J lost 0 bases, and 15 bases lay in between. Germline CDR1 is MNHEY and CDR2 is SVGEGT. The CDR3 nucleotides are TGTGCCAGCAGTTATGATTCCGATGTTCTCTCCTACGAGCAGTACTTC. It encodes CASSYDSDVLSYEQYF.

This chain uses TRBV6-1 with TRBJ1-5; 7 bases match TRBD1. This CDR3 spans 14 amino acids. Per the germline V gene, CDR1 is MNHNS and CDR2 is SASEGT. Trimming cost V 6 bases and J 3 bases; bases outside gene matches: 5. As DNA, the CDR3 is TGTGCCAGCAGAAGACAGGGTAACAATCAGCCCCAGCATTTT. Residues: CASRRQGNNQPQHF.